This TCR beta chain is drawn from a study of blood T cell repertoires in COVID-19. At the level of the study: Samples taken during acute and convalescent COVID-19 were collected in the United States, Italy and Spain.

The table came from immunoSEQ multiplex PCR; TCRdb's copy has only in-frame clones and leaves some out. The table includes about 25,000 clones, around 86% detected once. This clone was counted only a few times. Trimming shortened V by 5 bases and J by 6 bases, and 19 bases separated the two germline ends. This CDR3 region has 14 residues. Germline V gives CDR1 GTSNPN, CDR2 SVGIG (reference sequence). Sequencing input: peripheral blood. The clonotype comes from a woman over 75 with acute or convalescent COVID-19. The chain couples TRBV30 to TRBJ1-2; the D gene is possibly TRBD1 (6 bases). CDR3 bases: TGTGCCTGGGAAGCCGGGGGGCGAAACAATGGCTACACCTTC. Translated: CAWEAGGRNNGYTF.